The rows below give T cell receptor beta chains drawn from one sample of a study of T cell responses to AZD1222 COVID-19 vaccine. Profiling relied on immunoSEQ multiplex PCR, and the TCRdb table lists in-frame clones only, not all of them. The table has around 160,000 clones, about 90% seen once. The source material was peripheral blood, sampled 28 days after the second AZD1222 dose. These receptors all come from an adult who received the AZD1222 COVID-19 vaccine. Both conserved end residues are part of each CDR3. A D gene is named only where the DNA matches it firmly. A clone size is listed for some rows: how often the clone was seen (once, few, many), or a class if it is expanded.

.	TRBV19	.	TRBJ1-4	CASSIVGDEKLFF	TGTGCCAGTAGTATCGTGGGGGACGAAAAACTGTTTTTT
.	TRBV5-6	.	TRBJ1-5	CASSLWGGNQPQHF	TGTGCCAGCAGCTTGTGGGGGGGCAATCAGCCCCAGCATTTT
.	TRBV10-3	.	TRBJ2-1	CAISDGEPYNEQFF	TGTGCCATCAGTGATGGGGAGCCCTACAATGAGCAGTTCTTC
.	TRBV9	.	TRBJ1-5	CASSVGTGPGQPQHF	TGTGCCAGCAGCGTGGGGACCGGACCGGGTCAGCCCCAGCATTTT
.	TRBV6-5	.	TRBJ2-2	CASGRRTGELFF	TGTGCCAGCGGACGGCGCACCGGGGAGCTGTTTTTT
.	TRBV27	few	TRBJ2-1	CASSLTRVNNEQFF	TGTGCCAGCAGTTTAACGCGGGTCAACAATGAGCAGTTCTTC
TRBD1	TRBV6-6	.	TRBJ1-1	CASSRDRVNTEAFF	TGTGCCAGCAGCCGGGACAGAGTTAACACTGAAGCTTTCTTT
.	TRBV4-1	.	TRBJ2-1	CASSQGTANEQFF	TGCGCCAGCAGCCAAGGGACAGCCAATGAGCAGTTCTTC
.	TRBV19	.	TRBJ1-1	CASSIGPPGRTEAFF	TGTGCCAGTAGTATAGGCCCACCGGGGAGGACTGAAGCTTTCTTT
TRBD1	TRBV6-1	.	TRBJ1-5	CASSGTGAYSNQPQHF	TGTGCCAGCAGTGGGACAGGGGCATATAGCAATCAGCCCCAGCATTTT
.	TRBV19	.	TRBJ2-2	CASSIVADSSGELFF	TGTGCCAGTAGTATAGTAGCGGACAGTTCCGGGGAGCTGTTTTTT
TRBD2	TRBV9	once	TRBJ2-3	CASSITTSEDTQYF	TGTGCCAGCAGCATAACTACTAGCGAAGATACGCAGTATTTT
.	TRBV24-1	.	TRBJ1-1	CATSAGSNTEAFF	TGTGCCACCAGTGCAGGGTCGAACACTGAAGCTTTCTTT
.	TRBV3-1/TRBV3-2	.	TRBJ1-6	CASSPAGDSPLHF	TGTGCCAGCAGCCCCGCTGGGGATTCACCCCTCCACTTT
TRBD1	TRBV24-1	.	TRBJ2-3	CATSDFRQGTDTQYF	TGTGCCACCAGTGATTTTAGACAGGGTACAGATACGCAGTATTTT
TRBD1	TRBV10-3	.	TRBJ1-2	CAISGTANNYGYTF	TGTGCCATCTCCGGGACAGCGAACAACTATGGCTACACCTTC
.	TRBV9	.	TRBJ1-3	CASSPTTVGSGNTIYF	TGTGCCAGCAGCCCGACGACAGTCGGGTCTGGAAACACCATATATTTT
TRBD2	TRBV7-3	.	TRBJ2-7	CASSLAAGDYEQYF	TGTGCCAGCAGCTTGGCAGCGGGGGACTACGAGCAGTACTTC
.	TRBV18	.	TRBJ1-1	CASSPALQNTEAFF	TGTGCCAGCTCACCGGCCCTCCAGAACACTGAAGCTTTCTTT
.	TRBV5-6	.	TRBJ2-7	CASSSSDGSYEQYF	TGTGCCAGCAGCTCATCGGACGGCTCCTACGAGCAGTACTTC
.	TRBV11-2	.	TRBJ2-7	CASSLGGAGQKQYF	TGTGCCAGCAGCTTAGGAGGGGCAGGGCAGAAGCAGTACTTC
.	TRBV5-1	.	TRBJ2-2	CASSLLSNTGELFF	TGCGCCAGCAGCTTACTTTCTAACACCGGGGAGCTGTTTTTT
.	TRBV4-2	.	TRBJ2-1	CASEGGEYNEQFF	TGTGCCAGCGAAGGGGGGGAATACAATGAGCAGTTCTTC
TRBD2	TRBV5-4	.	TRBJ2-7	CASSFTERGGFYEQYF	TGTGCCAGCAGCTTTACCGAGCGGGGGGGCTTCTACGAGCAGTACTTC
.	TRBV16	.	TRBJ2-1	CASSSDSYNEQFF	TGTGCCAGCAGCTCAGACAGCTACAATGAGCAGTTCTTC
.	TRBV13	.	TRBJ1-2	CASSSPGAAGGYTF	TGTGCCAGCAGCTCCCCGGGGGCCGCGGGTGGCTACACCTTC
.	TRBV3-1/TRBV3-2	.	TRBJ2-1	CASSQNPVSYNEQFF	TGTGCCAGCAGCCAAAACCCAGTGTCCTACAATGAGCAGTTCTTC
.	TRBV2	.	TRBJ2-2	CASSEAGGNTGELFF	TGTGCCAGCAGTGAAGCGGGAGGGAACACCGGGGAGCTGTTTTTT